These 29 T cell receptor beta chains were all obtained from the same sample, sequenced in a study of blood T cells in healthy people across ages. Together with a sample-barcoded 5' primer, a J-beta primer mix was included in a second PCR lasting about 6 to 12 cycles. TCRdb re-called the 5' RACE reads with MiXCR, one entry per CDR3 protein. The sample includes some 790,000 distinct CDR3 sequences, roughly 26% of them seen just once. The sample was blood. The receptors come from a woman aged 80 or over in good health.

This clonotype was observed at least ten times. The V and J genes are TRBV10-3 and TRBJ1-2, with a possible D match to TRBD1 (6 bases). Germline V gives CDR1 ENHRY, CDR2 SYGVKD. CDR3 length equals 20 residues. Trimming took 4 bases from V and 8 from J, leaving 35 bases between them. This CDR3 is CAISGIGQGREGSGKGGYTF. In nucleotides, the CDR3 is TGTGCCATCAGTGGGATCGGCCAGGGGAGAGAAGGTAGTGGAAAAGGGGGCTACACCTTC.

This clonotype has just a few counts. A much larger clone differs from this one at a single base, so this may be a read error. The chain couples TRBV24-1 to TRBJ2-7; the D gene is possibly TRBD2 (5 bases). The germline gives CDR1 KGHDR, CDR2 SFDVKD. The CDR3 is 16 residues long. V was pared by 4 bases and J by 7 bases, with 22 bases between. CDR3 in DNA: TGTGCCACCAGTGACCGCGGCACGGAAAGGAGGAATGAGCAGTACTTC. Protein product: CATSDRGTERRNEQYF.

This sequence joins TRBV7-2 and TRBJ1-1; possibly TRBD1 for D (5 bases). Germline lookup yields CDR1 SGHTA and CDR2 FQGNSA. V shed 1 base and J shed 6 bases, with 9 bases lying between them. The CDR3 extends over 13 amino acids. CDR3 residues: CASSLVARAEAFF. CDR3 sequence (DNA): TGTGCCAGCAGCTTAGTAGCCAGGGCTGAAGCTTTCTTT.

This clonotype has more than one count but fewer than ten. This chain connects TRBV19 to TRBJ1-1; D gene ambiguous. The CDR3 loop spans 15 amino acids. Germline CDR1 and CDR2: LNHDA and SQIVND (reference sequence). Deletions cut 5 bases from V and 1 base from J, with 14 bases between. The DNA for the CDR3 is TGTGCCAGTAGTTCCGTGGGAGGAGGGAACACTGAAGCTTTCTTT. Translating gives CASSSVGGGNTEAFF.

The sample holds many counts of this clonotype. The gene calls are TRBV25-1 and TRBJ2-7; possible D gene TRBD1, 6 bases. The V gene lost 2 bases and the J gene lost 2 bases, with 10 bases spanning the gap. The germline gives CDR1 MGHDK, CDR2 SYGVNS. This CDR3 has 14 residues. The CDR3 protein is CASSEPTGTYEQYF. CDR3 nucleotides: TGTGCCAGCAGTGAACCGACAGGAACCTACGAGCAGTACTTC.

This clonotype has a handful of counts. J is TRBJ2-3 and V is TRBV21-1; the tabulated D call, TRBD1, remains unverified against the DNA. TRBV21-1 is a recognized pseudogene. The CDR3 extends over 15 amino acids. The CDR3 spells CARSRPGQGGDTQYF. The CDR3, as DNA: TGTGCCAGAAGTCGTCCGGGACAGGGGGGGGATACGCAGTATTTT.

This clonotype was seen more than once but under ten times. The chain carries TRBV20-1 and TRBJ2-7, with 9 bases aligning to TRBD1. The V segment lost 2 bases and the J segment 3 bases; nucleotides outside the gene matches: 2. CDR1 and CDR2 (germline): DFQATT, SNEGSKA (reference sequence). CDR3 length equals 13 residues. This chain's CDR3 is CSARLGQGYEQYF. The CDR3 DNA follows: TGCAGTGCTAGATTGGGACAGGGCTACGAGCAGTACTTC.

V is TRBV20-1 and J is TRBJ2-5; D possibly corresponds to TRBD2 (6 bases). The CDR3 consists of 15 residues. Looked up from germline, CDR1 is DFQATT and CDR2 is SNEGSKA (reference sequence). V was trimmed by 5 bases and J by 11 bases, leaving 27 bases between them. CDR3 residues: CSALYRDFPWDEQYF. CDR3 sequence (DNA): TGCAGTGCTCTTTACCGGGACTTTCCTTGGGATGAGCAGTACTTC.

This clonotype was picked up many times. The rearrangement links TRBV7-9 to TRBJ1-2; D remains unclear. CDR1 SEHNR and CDR2 FQNEAQ come from the germline V gene (reference sequence). The CDR3 totals 13 residues. V dropped 5 bases and J dropped 8 bases, with 15 bases sitting between them. The CDR3 protein is CASSKDTKEGYTF. As DNA, the CDR3 is TGTGCCAGCAGCAAAGACACCAAGGAAGGCTACACCTTC.

There are a few counts of this clonotype. A much larger clone differs from this one at a single base, so this may be a read error. The rearrangement joins TRBV7-8 to TRBJ2-4, with a tentative D call TRBD1 (5 bases). Germline V gene data show CDR1 as SGHVS and CDR2 as FQNEAQ. The CDR3 is 16 residues long. As DNA, the CDR3 is TGTACCAGCAGCTTCGACAGCAGCCAAGCCAAAAACATTCAGTACTTC. Its protein is CTSSFDSSQAKNIQYF.

This clonotype has at least ten counts. This sequence joins TRBV20-1 and TRBJ1-2, with D uncertain. V was shortened by 6 bases and J by 8 bases, with 16 bases between the two germline ends. Germline CDR1 reads DFQATT; CDR2 reads SNEGSKA (reference sequence). This CDR3 comprises 12 residues. CDR3 sequence: CSAPPGDEGYTF. The CDR3 coding sequence is TGCAGTGCCCCCCCCGGGGATGAGGGCTACACCTTC.

The chain recombines TRBV11-2 with TRBJ2-6; TRBD1 is a possible D gene (5 bases). The CDR3 has 17 residues. Germline values: CDR1 SGHAT, CDR2 FQNNGV. V was pared by 5 bases and J by 1 base, with 15 bases between. The CDR3 region is CASSAGISGSGANVLTF. CDR3 DNA sequence: TGTGCCAGCAGCGCAGGCATTTCAGGGTCTGGGGCCAACGTCCTGACTTTC.

As for this clonotype: A much larger clone differs by one base, so this may be a read error. The conserved phenylalanine or tryptophan normally closing the CDR3 is absent here, so this likely arose from a read error. This chain connects TRBV12-3 or TRBV12-4 to TRBJ1-6; 8 nucleotides match TRBD1. V shed 6 bases and J 8 bases; nucleotides not matched to a gene: 6. This CDR3 is 14 amino acids long. CDR3 in DNA: TGTGCCAGCAGCCTACAGGGGGAGGATTCACCCCTCCACTGT. Translating it yields CASSLQGEDSPLHC.

With respect to this clonotype: A read error is possible here, since a much larger clone lies one base away. The chain employs TRBV6-2 or TRBV6-3 and TRBJ2-3; no firm D call. V was pared by 6 bases and J by 4 bases, with 14 bases between. The length of the CDR3 is 14 residues. Germline lookup yields CDR1 MNHEY and CDR2 SVGEGT. The CDR3 DNA reads TGTGCCAGCAGGTACAGAGCCGGCCCAGATACGCAGTATTTT. Its translation is CASRYRAGPDTQYF.

The CDR3 sequence is CASKTRDRDERHRGYGYTF. The CDR3 coding sequence is TGTGCCAGCAAGACCCGGGACAGGGACGAAAGGCACCGCGGCTATGGCTACACCTTC. The chain carries TRBV7-2 and TRBJ1-2; 9 positions agree with TRBD1. This CDR3 comprises 19 residues. The V gene's germline CDR1 is SGHTA and CDR2 FQGNSA. V lost 7 bases and J lost 4; bases outside the gene matches: 22.

This clonotype showed up just a few times. The chain recombines TRBV24-1 with TRBJ2-7; TRBD2 aligns across 9 bases. J was trimmed by 3 bases and V by 9 bases; bases with no gene match: 14. Germline assignment: CDR1 KGHDR and CDR2 SFDVKD. The CDR3 extends over 16 amino acids. The CDR3 reads CATWTAGGAQSYEQYF. The CDR3 DNA follows: TGTGCCACCTGGACAGCGGGGGGCGCCCAGAGCTACGAGCAGTACTTC.

The chain links TRBV20-1 to TRBJ2-3; tentatively, D is TRBD2 (5 bases). The CDR3 totals 18 residues. Trimming removed 6 bases from V and 0 bases from J, with 25 bases in between. Germline values: CDR1 DFQATT, CDR2 SNEGSKA (reference sequence). The CDR3 loop is CSAQTDTGIIPSTDTQYF. Here the CDR3 DNA reads TGCAGTGCCCAGACCGATACCGGGATCATCCCCAGCACAGATACGCAGTATTTT.

The chain combines TRBV6-6 with TRBJ2-1; a weak D match, TRBD1 (6 bases). V lost 2 bases, J lost 6 bases, and 8 bases lay in between. Germline V lookup: CDR1 MNHNY, CDR2 SVGAGI (reference sequence). The CDR3 is made up of 13 amino acids. For the CDR3, the DNA is TGTGCCAGCAGTTACCCGGACAGCAATGAGCAGTTCTTC. This codes for CASSYPDSNEQFF.

This clonotype was seen many times. J is TRBJ2-5 and V is TRBV4-2, with TRBD2 matching 11 bases. V was pared by 1 base and J by 4 bases, with 5 bases of the junction left unmatched. The CDR3 runs to 16 residues. From germline, CDR1 is LGHNA and CDR2 YNFKEQ. CDR3: CASSQGVAGGGETQYF. In nucleotides, the CDR3 is TGTGCCAGCAGCCAAGGGGTAGCGGGGGGGGGAGAGACCCAGTACTTC.

The chain carries TRBV9 and TRBJ1-5; tentative D call: TRBD1 (5 bases). V lost 0 bases and J 1 base, leaving 11 bases between the germline ends. The CDR3 runs to 16 residues. In germline, CDR1 is SGDLS, CDR2 YYNGEE. The CDR3 loop is CASSVEAGRSNQPQHF. DNA of the CDR3: TGTGCCAGCAGCGTAGAAGCAGGGAGGAGCAATCAGCCCCAGCATTTT.

This clonotype occurred a few times. The gene calls are TRBV2 and TRBJ1-1; D unresolved. Trimming left V 3 bases short and J 0 bases short, with 11 bases between. Germline V CDR1 and CDR2: SNHLY, FYNNEI. This CDR3 spans 15 amino acids. The CDR3 DNA reads as TGTGCCAGCAGTGACCCGGGCGGGGTGAACACTGAAGCTTTCTTT. Encoded protein: CASSDPGGVNTEAFF.

The chain employs TRBV29-1 and TRBJ1-5, with D possibly being TRBD1 (6 bases). CDR1 and CDR2 from the germline V gene are SQVTM and ANQGSEA. The CDR3 is made up of 19 amino acids. The CDR3 DNA is TGCGGCAATTTCCCTCGATGGGGGGCCCATCATAATAGCAATCAGCCCCAGCATTTT. Translation gives CGNFPRWGAHHNSNQPQHF.

Remarks on this clonotype: This may arise from a read error, as a much more abundant clone is one base away. The rearrangement joins TRBV5-1 to TRBJ2-7; a possible D gene is TRBD1 (5 bases). CDR1 is SGHRS and CDR2 is YFSETQ in the germline V gene. V lost 0 bases, J lost 7 bases, and 17 bases lay in between. The CDR3 has 15 residues. The CDR3 DNA sequence: TGCGCCAGCAGCTTGGAGGGGAACACCTACAATGAGCAGTACTTC. Translation: CASSLEGNTYNEQYF.

CDR3 amino acids: CASREVAGGLLYF. The CDR3 nucleotides are TGCGCCAGCAGGGAGGTAGCGGGGGGGCTATTGTACTTC. V and J are TRBV10-1 and TRBJ2-5; 11 nucleotides agree with TRBD2. Germline CDR1 is WNHNN and CDR2 is SYGVQD (reference sequence). The junction had 10 bases not matched to a gene; V was cut back by 6 bases and J by 13 bases. This CDR3 has 13 amino acids.

This clonotype occurred many times. The V gene is TRBV11-2, the J gene TRBJ2-5, with TRBD2 matching over 11 bases. J lost 5 bases, V lost 1 base, and 15 bases had no gene match. This CDR3 has 19 residues. Germline-derived CDR1 and CDR2 are SGHAT and FQNNGV. The CDR3 loop reads CASSLVPHGSGGASETQYF. As DNA, the CDR3 is TGTGCCAGCAGCTTAGTCCCCCATGGTAGCGGGGGGGCTAGTGAGACCCAGTACTTC.

In this sample, this clonotype turned up many times. The chain couples TRBV4-2 to TRBJ1-6; perhaps TRBD1 as D (5 bases). From germline, CDR1 is LGHNA and CDR2 YNFKEQ. This CDR3 is 15 amino acids long. V lost 1 base, J lost 7 bases, and 11 bases lay in between. The CDR3 region is CASSQGVRENSPLHF. The CDR3 DNA follows: TGTGCCAGCAGCCAAGGCGTCAGGGAGAATTCACCCCTCCACTTT.

This clonotype was counted a few times. J is TRBJ2-1 and V is TRBV20-1, with a tentative D call TRBD2 (6 bases). Germline-derived CDR1 and CDR2 are DFQATT and SNEGSKA (reference sequence). The CDR3 has 16 amino acids. V was cut by 5 bases and J by 8 bases, with 25 bases left in between. CDR3 DNA sequence: TGCAGTGCTTTCGGAGACGCGGGACCGCCGATTGATGAGCAGTTCTTC. It codes for CSAFGDAGPPIDEQFF.

The J gene is TRBJ2-1, the V gene TRBV10-3, with 9 positions matching TRBD1. The CDR3 consists of 12 residues. Germline V CDR1 and CDR2: ENHRY, SYGVKD. CDR3: CVTSGQGDEQFF. For the CDR3, the DNA is TGTGTCACCTCGGGACAGGGAGATGAGCAGTTCTTC.

The chain recombines TRBV5-1 with TRBJ1-2; D is possibly TRBD1 (6 bases). Trimming removed 1 base at V and 3 bases at J, with 10 bases between. There are 14 residues in the CDR3. Germline values: CDR1 SGHRS, CDR2 YFSETQ. CDR3 bases: TGCGCCAGCAGCTTGCAGGGGCTTGACTATGGCTACACCTTC. This sequence encodes CASSLQGLDYGYTF.